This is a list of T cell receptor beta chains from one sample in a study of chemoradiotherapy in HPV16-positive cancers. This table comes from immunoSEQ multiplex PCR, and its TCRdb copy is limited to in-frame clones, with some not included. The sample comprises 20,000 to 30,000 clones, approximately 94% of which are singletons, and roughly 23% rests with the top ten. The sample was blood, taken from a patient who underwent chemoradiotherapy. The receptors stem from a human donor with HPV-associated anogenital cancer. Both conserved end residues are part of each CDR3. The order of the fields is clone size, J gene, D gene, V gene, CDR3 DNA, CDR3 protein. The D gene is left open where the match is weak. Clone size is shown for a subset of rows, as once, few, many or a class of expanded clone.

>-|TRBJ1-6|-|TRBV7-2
TGTGCCAGCAGCTTAGCCGGGGCTGACTCACCCCTCCACTTT
CASSLAGADSPLHF
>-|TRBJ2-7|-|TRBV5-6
TGTGCCAGCAGCTTCGCAGGGGCTGCCTACGAGCAGTACTTC
CASSFAGAAYEQYF
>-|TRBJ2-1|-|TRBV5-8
TGTGCCAGCGTCTGGGGTTACAATGAGCAGTTCTTC
CASVWGYNEQFF
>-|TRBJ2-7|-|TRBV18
TGTGCCAGCTCACCACCCGAAGGATCCTACGAGCAGTACTTC
CASSPPEGSYEQYF
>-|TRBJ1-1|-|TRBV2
TGTGCCAGCACGACGTCAGGGTTGAGCACTGAAGCTTTCTTT
CASTTSGLSTEAFF
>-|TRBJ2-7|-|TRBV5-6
TGTGCCAGCAGCCCGGGATTTTCCGAGCAGTACTTC
CASSPGFSEQYF
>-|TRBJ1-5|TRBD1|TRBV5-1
TGCGCCAGCAGCTTGGCGGGACAGGGGAATCAGCCCCAGCATTTT
CASSLAGQGNQPQHF
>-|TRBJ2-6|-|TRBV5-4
TGTGCCAGCAGCGTTACAGGTTTCTCTGGGGCCAACGTCCTGACTTTC
CASSVTGFSGANVLTF
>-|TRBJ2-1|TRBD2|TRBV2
TGTGCCAGCAGTGCAGAGCGGGAGAGTCATGAGCAGTTCTTC
CASSAERESHEQFF
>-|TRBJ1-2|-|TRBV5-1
TGCGCCAGCAGCCCGGGGGGGGGCCATGGCTACACCTTC
CASSPGGGHGYTF
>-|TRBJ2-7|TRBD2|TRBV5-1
TGCGCCAGCAGCACGGGACTACTGTCCTACGAGCAGTACTTC
CASSTGLLSYEQYF
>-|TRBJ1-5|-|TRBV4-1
TGCGCCAGCAGCCCAGACCCGACGGGTCAGCCCCAGCATTTT
CASSPDPTGQPQHF
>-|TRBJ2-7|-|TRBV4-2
TGTGCCAGCAGCCTACATTGGGGGGGGACAGGCCCGACTCCCTTGTTGATTTACGAGCAGTACTTC
CASSLHWGGTGPTPLLIYEQYF
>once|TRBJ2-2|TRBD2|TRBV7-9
TGTGCCAGCCTCGGAGTAGCGGGACCTCCGTCCGGGGAGCTGTTTTTT
CASLGVAGPPSGELFF
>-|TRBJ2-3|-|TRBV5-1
TGCGCCAGCAGGATCAACTCAGATACGCAGTATTTT
CASRINSDTQYF
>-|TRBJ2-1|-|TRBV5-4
TGTGCCAGCAGCTTAGACAGATACTCCTACAATGAGCAGTTCTTC
CASSLDRYSYNEQFF
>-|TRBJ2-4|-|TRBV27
TGTGCCAGCAGTCTCCGCTGGGGCCCCGGGAACATTCAGTACTTC
CASSLRWGPGNIQYF
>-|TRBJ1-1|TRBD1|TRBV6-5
TGTGCCAGCAGTTACTCGATTGCAGGGGGCACTGAAGCTTTCTTT
CASSYSIAGGTEAFF
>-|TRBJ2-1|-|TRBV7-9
TGTGCCAGCAGGTCAGGGGGGGGCAATGAGCAGTTCTTC
CASRSGGGNEQFF
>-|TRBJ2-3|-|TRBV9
TGTGCCAGCAGCGGAACAAGCACAGATACGCAGTATTTT
CASSGTSTDTQYF
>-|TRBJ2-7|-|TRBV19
TGTGCCAGTAGTATAATCAGCGGTGGTTTTGGCGAGCAGTACTTC
CASSIISGGFGEQYF
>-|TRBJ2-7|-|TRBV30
TGTGCCTGGAGTCCCGGCGGGTTTTACTCCTACGAGCAGTACTTC
CAWSPGGFYSYEQYF